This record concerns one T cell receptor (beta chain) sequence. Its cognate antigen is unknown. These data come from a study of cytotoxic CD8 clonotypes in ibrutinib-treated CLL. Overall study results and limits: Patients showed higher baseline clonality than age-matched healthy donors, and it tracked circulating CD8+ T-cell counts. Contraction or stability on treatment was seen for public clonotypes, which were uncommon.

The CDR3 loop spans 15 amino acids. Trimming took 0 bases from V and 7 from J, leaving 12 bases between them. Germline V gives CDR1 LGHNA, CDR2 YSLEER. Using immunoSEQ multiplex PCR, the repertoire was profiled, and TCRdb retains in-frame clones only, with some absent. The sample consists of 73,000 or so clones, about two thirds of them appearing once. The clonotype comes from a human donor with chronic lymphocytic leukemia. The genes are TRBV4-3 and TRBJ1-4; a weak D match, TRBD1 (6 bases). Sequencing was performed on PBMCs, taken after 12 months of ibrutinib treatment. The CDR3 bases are TGCGCCAGCAGCCAAGAGGGGGGGCGCGGTGAAAAACTGTTTTTT. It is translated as CASSQEGGRGEKLFF.